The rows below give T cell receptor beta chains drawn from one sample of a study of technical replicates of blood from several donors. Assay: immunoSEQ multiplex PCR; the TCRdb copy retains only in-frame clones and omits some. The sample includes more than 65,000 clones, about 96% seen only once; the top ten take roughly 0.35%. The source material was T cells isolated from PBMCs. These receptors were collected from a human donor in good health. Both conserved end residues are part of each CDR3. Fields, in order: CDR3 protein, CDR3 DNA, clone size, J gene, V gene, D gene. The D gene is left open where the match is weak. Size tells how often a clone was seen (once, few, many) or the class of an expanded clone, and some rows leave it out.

CDR3 protein: CATTGLMNTEAFF
CDR3 DNA: TGTGCCACCACAGGGCTGATGAACACTGAAGCTTTCTTT
clone size: -
J gene: TRBJ1-1
V gene: TRBV6-6
D gene: -

CDR3 protein: CASSLFGSNTEAFF
CDR3 DNA: TGTGCCAGCAGCTTGTTCGGGTCTAACACTGAAGCTTTCTTT
clone size: -
J gene: TRBJ1-1
V gene: TRBV5-4
D gene: -

CDR3 protein: CSAKEGDTQYF
CDR3 DNA: TGCAGTGCGAAGGAGGGAGATACGCAGTATTTT
clone size: -
J gene: TRBJ2-3
V gene: TRBV20-1
D gene: -

CDR3 protein: CASSQGNSGTTDTQYF
CDR3 DNA: TGTGCCAGCAGCCAGGGAAATAGCGGGACCACAGATACGCAGTATTTT
clone size: -
J gene: TRBJ2-3
V gene: TRBV4-2
D gene: TRBD2

CDR3 protein: CASRTNGGYSNQPQHF
CDR3 DNA: TGTGCCAGCAGGACGAATGGGGGGTATAGCAATCAGCCCCAGCATTTT
clone size: -
J gene: TRBJ1-5
V gene: TRBV27
D gene: -

CDR3 protein: CASALGGSVHEQFF
CDR3 DNA: TGTGCCAGCGCCTTAGGAGGATCGGTCCATGAGCAGTTCTTC
clone size: -
J gene: TRBJ2-1
V gene: TRBV28
D gene: -

CDR3 protein: CASSGTGAFSGNTIYF
CDR3 DNA: TGTGCCAGCAGCGGGACAGGGGCTTTCTCTGGAAACACCATATATTTT
clone size: -
J gene: TRBJ1-3
V gene: TRBV5-6
D gene: TRBD1

CDR3 protein: CASSGSRSSGLDYEQFF
CDR3 DNA: TGTGCCAGCAGTGGGTCGCGATCCAGCGGCCTAGACTATGAGCAGTTCTTC
clone size: -
J gene: TRBJ2-1
V gene: TRBV2
D gene: -

CDR3 protein: CASRPQGPQWPQHF
CDR3 DNA: TGTGCCAGCAGGCCTCAGGGCCCGCAGTGGCCCCAGCATTTT
clone size: -
J gene: TRBJ1-5
V gene: TRBV27
D gene: -

CDR3 protein: CASSLTRTTAYNEQFF
CDR3 DNA: TGTGCCAGCAGCTTAACAAGGACTACCGCATACAATGAGCAGTTCTTC
clone size: -
J gene: TRBJ2-1
V gene: TRBV7-3
D gene: -

CDR3 protein: CASTPLLGQGASYEQYF
CDR3 DNA: TGTGCCAGCACCCCCTTGCTAGGACAGGGGGCCTCCTACGAGCAGTACTTC
clone size: -
J gene: TRBJ2-7
V gene: TRBV27
D gene: TRBD1

CDR3 protein: CASSVEPEDTGELFF
CDR3 DNA: TGTGCCAGCAGCGTTGAACCAGAGGACACCGGGGAGCTGTTTTTT
clone size: -
J gene: TRBJ2-2
V gene: TRBV9
D gene: -

CDR3 protein: CASSIDGETTSTDTQYF
CDR3 DNA: TGTGCCAGTAGTATAGATGGGGAGACTACCAGCACAGATACGCAGTATTTT
clone size: -
J gene: TRBJ2-3
V gene: TRBV19
D gene: -

CDR3 protein: CASSRGLAGEETQYF
CDR3 DNA: TGTGCCAGCAGCCGGGGACTAGCGGGAGAAGAGACCCAGTACTTC
clone size: -
J gene: TRBJ2-5
V gene: TRBV5-6
D gene: TRBD2

CDR3 protein: CASEDSGEREQYF
CDR3 DNA: TGTGCCAGTGAGGACAGCGGCGAGAGGGAGCAGTACTTC
clone size: -
J gene: TRBJ2-7
V gene: TRBV2
D gene: -

CDR3 protein: CASSLEVGSKLNEQFF
CDR3 DNA: TGTGCCAGCAGCTTAGAGGTTGGTAGCAAGCTAAATGAGCAGTTCTTC
clone size: -
J gene: TRBJ2-1
V gene: TRBV11-3
D gene: -

CDR3 protein: CASSQGREEQYF
CDR3 DNA: TGCGCCAGCAGCCAAGGCAGGGAAGAGCAGTACTTC
clone size: -
J gene: TRBJ2-7
V gene: TRBV4-1
D gene: -

CDR3 protein: CASRPFALANYGYTF
CDR3 DNA: TGTGCCAGCAGGCCATTCGCTTTAGCTAACTATGGCTACACCTTC
clone size: -
J gene: TRBJ1-2
V gene: TRBV6-1
D gene: -

CDR3 protein: CATSPGGSTDTQYF
CDR3 DNA: TGTGCCACCTCACCGGGAGGGAGCACAGATACGCAGTATTTT
clone size: -
J gene: TRBJ2-3
V gene: TRBV19
D gene: TRBD2

CDR3 protein: CSVALAGRGDTQYF
CDR3 DNA: TGCAGCGTTGCACTAGCGGGTAGGGGAGATACGCAGTATTTT
clone size: -
J gene: TRBJ2-3
V gene: TRBV29-1
D gene: TRBD2

CDR3 protein: CASSLTQGGAEQFF
CDR3 DNA: TGCGCCAGCAGCTTGACACAGGGGGGTGCTGAGCAGTTCTTC
clone size: -
J gene: TRBJ2-1
V gene: TRBV5-1
D gene: TRBD1

CDR3 protein: CASSFPGVGRNEQFF
CDR3 DNA: TGTGCCAGCAGCTTCCCGGGTGTGGGTAGGAATGAGCAGTTCTTC
clone size: -
J gene: TRBJ2-1
V gene: TRBV7-3
D gene: -

CDR3 protein: CASSWVLFHRTSGSADTQYF
CDR3 DNA: TGTGCCAGCAGTTGGGTGCTATTCCATAGGACTAGCGGGAGTGCGGATACGCAGTATTTT
clone size: -
J gene: TRBJ2-3
V gene: TRBV21-1
D gene: -

CDR3 protein: CASSFRTEAFF
CDR3 DNA: TGTGCCAGTAGCTTTCGGACTGAAGCTTTCTTT
clone size: -
J gene: TRBJ1-1
V gene: TRBV19
D gene: -

CDR3 protein: CASSYKATGELFF
CDR3 DNA: TGTGCCAGCAGTTACAAAGCCACCGGGGAGCTGTTTTTT
clone size: -
J gene: TRBJ2-2
V gene: TRBV6-5
D gene: -

CDR3 protein: CASEGQGEYEQYF
CDR3 DNA: TGTGCCAGTGAGGGACAGGGCGAGTACGAGCAGTACTTC
clone size: -
J gene: TRBJ2-7
V gene: TRBV27
D gene: TRBD1

CDR3 protein: CASSLQGASGELFF
CDR3 DNA: TGTGCCAGCAGCCTTCAGGGGGCGAGCGGGGAGCTGTTTTTT
clone size: -
J gene: TRBJ2-2
V gene: TRBV7-2
D gene: TRBD1

CDR3 protein: CASSMDRSYDEAFF
CDR3 DNA: TGTGCCAGCAGCATGGACAGGAGCTATGATGAAGCTTTCTTT
clone size: -
J gene: TRBJ1-1
V gene: TRBV11-2
D gene: TRBD1

CDR3 protein: CASSRDRSWDEQYF
CDR3 DNA: TGTGCCAGCAGTCGGGACAGGTCCTGGGACGAGCAGTACTTC
clone size: once
J gene: TRBJ2-7
V gene: TRBV6-5
D gene: TRBD1

CDR3 protein: CATSWAGGRNEQYF
CDR3 DNA: TGTGCCACCTCGTGGGCAGGAGGTCGCAACGAGCAGTACTTC
clone size: -
J gene: TRBJ2-7
V gene: TRBV27
D gene: -

CDR3 protein: CASKGQDSSYEQYF
CDR3 DNA: TGTGCCAGCAAGGGACAGGATTCCTCCTACGAGCAGTACTTC
clone size: -
J gene: TRBJ2-7
V gene: TRBV6-5
D gene: TRBD1

CDR3 protein: CASSLGLAGAYEQYF
CDR3 DNA: TGCGCCAGCAGCTTGGGACTAGCGGGAGCCTACGAGCAGTACTTC
clone size: -
J gene: TRBJ2-7
V gene: TRBV5-1
D gene: TRBD2

CDR3 protein: CASSSKEGSTDTQYF
CDR3 DNA: TGTGCCAGCAGCTCTAAGGAGGGCAGCACAGATACGCAGTATTTT
clone size: -
J gene: TRBJ2-3
V gene: TRBV13
D gene: -

CDR3 protein: CASSFRTGVQFGYTF
CDR3 DNA: TGTGCCAGCAGCTTCCGGACAGGGGTTCAGTTTGGCTACACCTTC
clone size: -
J gene: TRBJ1-2
V gene: TRBV5-6
D gene: TRBD1

CDR3 protein: CASSSGVGFEKLFF
CDR3 DNA: TGTGCCAGCAGTTCAGGGGTAGGGTTTGAAAAACTGTTTTTT
clone size: -
J gene: TRBJ1-4
V gene: TRBV28
D gene: -